Each of the 28 T cell receptor beta chains below was sequenced from the same sample in a study of OX40 agonist ivuxolimab in advanced cancers. The method was immunoSEQ multiplex PCR; TCRdb's version includes in-frame clones alone and lacks a portion of them. Of tens of thousands of clones listed, roughly 90% are singletons. The sample in question was CD4+ or CD8+ T cells sorted from blood, obtained in a trial of the OX40 agonist ivuxolimab. The receptors were gathered from an adult with an advanced solid tumor such as melanoma, head and neck, liver or kidney cancer.

The chain uses TRBV6-1 and TRBJ1-5; tentative D call: TRBD1 (6 bases). The CDR3 is 13 residues long. The V end lost 9 bases, the J end lost 4 bases, and 13 bases lay between the germline ends. Germline V gene sequence: CDR1 MNHNS, CDR2 SASEGT. The CDR3: CASSGDGNQPQHF. In DNA form, the CDR3 reads TGTGCCAGTTCAGGGGATGGGAATCAGCCCCAGCATTTT.

The chain carries TRBV13 and TRBJ1-1, with D maybe TRBD1 (5 bases). The CDR3 sequence is 14 residues long. CDR1 and CDR2 (germline): PRHDT, FYEKMQ (reference sequence). V lost 3 bases to trimming and J lost 7 bases, with 15 bases between them. The CDR3 spells CASSFSRGSSEAFF. As DNA, the CDR3 is TGTGCCAGCAGCTTCTCCCGGGGGAGTAGTGAAGCTTTCTTT.

The rearrangement links TRBV2 to TRBJ1-1; perhaps TRBD1 as D (5 bases). This CDR3 has 14 amino acids. Germline V lookup: CDR1 SNHLY, CDR2 FYNNEI. V lost 3 bases and J 8 bases, leaving 16 bases between the germline ends. The CDR3 sequence is CASSEGVYGDEAFF. CDR3 coding DNA: TGTGCCAGCAGTGAGGGGGTATACGGCGACGAAGCTTTCTTT. The variable domain in full, completed from reference TRBV2 and TRBJ1-1, reads EPEVTQTPSHQVTQMGQEVILRCVPISNHLYFYWYRQILGQKVEFLVSFYNNEISEKSEIFDDQFSVERPDGSNFTLKIRSTKLEDSAMYFCASSEGVYGDEAFFGQGTRLTVV.

The gene calls are TRBV7-9 and TRBJ1-2; D not certain. The germline V gene encodes CDR1 SEHNR and CDR2 FQNEAQ (reference sequence). This CDR3 comprises 13 residues. V gave up 1 base and J gave up 8 bases, with 11 bases separating them. CDR3 in amino acids: CASSLEAGSGYTF. The CDR3 DNA follows: TGTGCCAGCAGCTTAGAGGCGGGGAGCGGCTACACCTTC.

The chain carries TRBV5-4 and TRBJ2-3, with a possible D match to TRBD2 (5 bases). Trimming shortened V by 0 bases and J by 8 bases, and 13 bases separated the two germline ends. CDR1 is SGHNT, CDR2 YYREEE, per germline (reference sequence). The CDR3 has 14 residues. The CDR3 DNA reads TGTGCCAGCAGCTTGGGCGACGGCCGGGGTACGCAGTATTTT. It specifies CASSLGDGRGTQYF.

This clone was observed once. The CDR3 here is CASSLGASGMNNEQFF. CDR3 DNA: TGTGCCAGCAGCTTGGGGGCGAGCGGGATGAACAATGAGCAGTTCTTC. V and J are TRBV5-4 and TRBJ2-1; 7 bases are shared with TRBD2. Germline CDR1 and CDR2: SGHNT and YYREEE (reference sequence). This CDR3 has 16 residues. The V gene end was trimmed by 0 bases and the J gene end by 5 bases; junction bases not matched to a gene: 8.

The V gene is TRBV7-2, the J gene TRBJ2-2; D remains ambiguous. Germline values: CDR1 SGHTA, CDR2 FQGNSA. Trimming stripped 5 bases from V and 7 bases from J, with 8 bases between. The CDR3 runs 12 residues. The CDR3 DNA is TGTGCCAGCAGCCCATACAACGGGGAGCTGTTTTTT. This codes for CASSPYNGELFF. Looking up the rest from reference TRBV7-2 and TRBJ2-2 gives the full variable domain: GAGVSQSPSNKVTEKGKDVELRCDPISGHTALYWYRQSLGQGLEFLIYFQGNSAPDKSGLPSDRFSAERTGGSVSTLTIQRTQQEDSAVYLCASSPYNGELFFGEGSRLTVL.

The V call is TRBV15, the J call TRBJ2-2; 14 bases line up with TRBD2. The CDR3 spans 17 residues. The trim removed 5 bases at V and 7 bases at J, leaving 9 bases unmatched. CDR1 is LNHNV and CDR2 is YYDKDF in the germline V gene (reference sequence). DNA for the CDR3: TGTGCCACCAGCTTCGGACTAGCGGGAGGTCGTGGCGGGGAGCTGTTTTTT. As protein: CATSFGLAGGRGGELFF.

The V gene is TRBV30, the J gene TRBJ1-5, with D tentatively TRBD1 (5 bases). Trimming took off 5 bases at V and 3 bases at J, with 14 bases between the two ends. There are 14 residues in the CDR3. The germline gives CDR1 GTSNPN, CDR2 SVGIG (reference sequence). In nucleotides, the CDR3 is TGTGCCTGGTTCCGGGGGGGTGTCAATCAGCCCCAGCATTTT. The encoded protein is CAWFRGGVNQPQHF.

J is TRBJ1-2 and V is TRBV18; TRBD1 agrees at 8 bases. The CDR3 is made up of 15 amino acids. Germline CDR1 KGHSH, CDR2 LQKENI. The ends lost 3 bases at V and 5 bases at J; junction bases unmatched: 8. The DNA for the CDR3 is TGTGCCAGCTCACCGGATGGACAGGGAGGGTATGGCTACACCTTC. Protein: CASSPDGQGGYGYTF.

This chain links TRBV19 with TRBJ1-1; the match to TRBD1 covers 8 bases. Per the germline V gene, CDR1 is LNHDA and CDR2 is SQIVND (reference sequence). The CDR3 has 15 amino acids. V lost 0 bases, J lost 0 bases, and 0 bases stayed unmatched. CDR3 in DNA: TGTGCCAGTAGTATAGAGGACAGGGTGAACACTGAAGCTTTCTTT. As protein: CASSIEDRVNTEAFF.

This chain links TRBV28 with TRBJ1-1; no clear D gene. From germline, CDR1 is MDHEN and CDR2 SYDVKM. This CDR3 has 13 residues. The ends were cut back, 4 bases at V and 1 base at J, with 7 bases in the middle. The CDR3 spells CASSSGPNTEAFF. DNA of the CDR3: TGTGCCAGCAGTTCAGGTCCGAACACTGAAGCTTTCTTT.

The CDR3 bases are TGTGCCCACCAGGGAACTAATGAAAAACTGTTTTTT. It is translated as CAHQGTNEKLFF. V gene TRBV30 combines with J gene TRBJ1-4; weak D call: TRBD1 (5 bases). CDR1 is GTSNPN and CDR2 is SVGIG in the germline V gene (reference sequence). CDR3 length: 12 amino acids. Deletions cut 8 bases from V and 1 base from J, with 8 bases between.

The J gene is TRBJ2-3, the V gene TRBV5-1, with 12 bases identical to TRBD2. The V gene's germline CDR1 is SGHRS and CDR2 YFSETQ. The length of the CDR3 is 17 residues. V shed 4 bases and J 0 bases; nucleotides not matched to a gene: 6. The CDR3 coding sequence is TGCGCCAGCAGCAGCGGACTAGCGGGGACTAGCACAGATACGCAGTATTTT. Residues: CASSSGLAGTSTDTQYF. The full variable domain, its missing parts supplied by reference TRBV5-1 and TRBJ2-3, is KAGVTQTPRYLIKTRGQQVTLSCSPISGHRSVSWYQQTPGQGLQFLFEYFSETQRNKGNFPGRFSGRQFSNSRSEMNVSTLELGDSALYLCASSSGLAGTSTDTQYFGPGTRLTVL.

This rearrangement joins TRBV25-1 to TRBJ1-2; the match to TRBD1 covers 7 bases. The CDR3 extends over 13 amino acids. Trimming cost V 8 bases and J 5 bases; bases outside gene matches: 8. Germline V gene data show CDR1 as MGHDK and CDR2 as SYGVNS. CDR3 sequence (DNA): TGTGCCAGCTTTAGCTCAGGGGGGTATGGCTACACCTTC. Its protein is CASFSSGGYGYTF.

The chain links TRBV7-9 to TRBJ2-1; 8 positions match TRBD1. The CDR3 length is 15 residues. The germline V gene encodes CDR1 SEHNR and CDR2 FQNEAQ (reference sequence). With V trimmed by 5 bases and J by 9 bases, 12 bases remained unmatched. This chain's CDR3 is CASSRTGTGELEQFF. As DNA, the CDR3 is TGTGCCAGCAGCCGAACCGGGACAGGAGAACTTGAGCAGTTCTTC.

This clone came up once. The CDR3 reads CASSRQGAKETQYF. CDR3 bases: TGTGCCAGCAGTCGACAGGGGGCGAAAGAGACCCAGTACTTC. The V gene is TRBV6-5, the J gene TRBJ2-5; TRBD1 matches at 10 bases. V dropped 5 bases and J dropped 3; count of bases not matched to a gene: 3. CDR3 length: 14 amino acids. CDR1 is MNHEY, CDR2 SVGAGI, per germline.

The chain uses TRBV21-1 and TRBJ1-3. TRBV21-1 is tagged as a pseudogene. The CDR3 length is 17 residues. The CDR3, as DNA: TGTGCCAGCAGCGCCCTGCTTGGGGTCTTCTCTGGAAACACCATATATTTT. Translating gives CASSALLGVFSGNTIYF.

This chain links TRBV7-2 with TRBJ2-1; D may be TRBD1 or TRBD2 (6 bases each). The germline gives CDR1 SGHTA, CDR2 FQGNSA. Trimming removed 1 base from V and 10 bases from J, with 20 bases in between. The CDR3 sequence is 16 residues long. DNA for the CDR3: TGTGCCAGCAGCTTAGGGGGGGCCGGGTCCCGGAGAGAGCAGTTCTTC. Its protein product is CASSLGGAGSRREQFF.

V and J are TRBV7-2 and TRBJ1-5; D remains unclear. The V gene's germline CDR1 is SGHTA and CDR2 FQGNSA. There are 15 residues in the CDR3. With 3 bases removed from V and 3 bases from J, the gap between germline ends came to 12 bases. CDR3 coding DNA: TGTGCCAGCAGCTTTCAGCTAGGTGTCAATCAGCCCCAGCATTTT. As protein: CASSFQLGVNQPQHF.

The gene calls are TRBV30 and TRBJ2-7; 9 bases line up with TRBD1. The germline V gene has CDR1 GTSNPN and CDR2 SVGIG (reference sequence). This CDR3 comprises 14 residues. V dropped 2 bases and J dropped 2; count of bases not matched to a gene: 4. The DNA for the CDR3 is TGTGCCTGGAGTTCCACAGGGGGCACCTACGAGCAGTACTTC. Its translation is CAWSSTGGTYEQYF.

The rearrangement links TRBV19 to TRBJ2-1; 12 positions match TRBD2. This CDR3 is built from 16 residues. CDR1 and CDR2 (germline): LNHDA, SQIVND (reference sequence). Germline trimming cut 3 bases from V and 4 bases from J; bases unmatched to any gene: 4. CDR3 nucleotides: TGTGCCAGTAGTATCCAGACTAGCGGGAGATACAATGAGCAGTTCTTC. As protein: CASSIQTSGRYNEQFF. Full variable domain (outside the CDR3, taken from reference TRBV19 and TRBJ2-1): DGGITQSPKYLFRKEGQNVTLSCEQNLNHDAMYWYRQDPGQGLRLIYYSQIVNDFQKGDIAEGYSVSREKKESFPLTVTSAQKNPTAFYLCASSIQTSGRYNEQFFGPGTRLTVL.

The gene calls are TRBV18 and TRBJ2-2; maybe TRBD1 (5 bases). The CDR3 loop spans 13 amino acids. V was trimmed by 1 base and J by 7 bases, leaving 7 bases between them. The germline V gene encodes CDR1 KGHSH and CDR2 LQKENI. The CDR3 spells CASSPQGLGELFF. CDR3 DNA: TGTGCCAGCTCACCACAGGGGCTCGGGGAGCTGTTTTTT.

The chain combines TRBV28 with TRBJ2-2, with D perhaps matching TRBD2 (6 bases). This CDR3 comprises 15 residues. V lost 4 bases and J lost 6, with 15 bases in between. CDR1 is MDHEN, CDR2 SYDVKM, per germline. CDR3 sequence: CASSSGGNSAGELFF. CDR3 bases: TGTGCCAGCAGTTCAGGCGGGAACTCGGCCGGGGAGCTGTTTTTT. Full variable domain (missing parts from reference TRBV28 and TRBJ2-2): DVKVTQSSRYLVKRTGEKVFLECVQDMDHENMFWYRQDPGLGLRLIYFSYDVKMKEKGDIPEGYSVSREKKERFSLILESASTNQTSMYLCASSSGGNSAGELFFGEGSRLTVL.

The chain employs TRBV18 and TRBJ2-3; 8 bases fit TRBD1. CDR3 length: 14 amino acids. Germline assignment: CDR1 KGHSH and CDR2 LQKENI. The V gene end was trimmed by 4 bases and the J gene end by 2 bases; junction bases not matched to a gene: 2. The CDR3, as DNA: TGTGCCAGCTCACGGGGACAGGACACAGATACGCAGTATTTT. Translating it yields CASSRGQDTDTQYF.

The rearrangement uses TRBV7-2 and TRBJ2-2; tentative D call: TRBD1 (5 bases). The CDR3 consists of 16 residues. Trimming removed 5 bases at V and 2 bases at J, with 15 bases between. Per germline, CDR1 SGHTA and CDR2 FQGNSA. The CDR3: CASSQSTAANTGELFF. The CDR3 region has the DNA TGTGCCAGCAGCCAATCGACAGCCGCAAACACCGGGGAGCTGTTTTTT.

This clone appeared many times. The chain links TRBV11-2 to TRBJ2-7, with TRBD1 matching over 7 bases. CDR3 length: 16 residues. V lost 6 bases and J lost 2; bases outside the gene matches: 13. Per the germline V gene, CDR1 is SGHAT and CDR2 is FQNNGV. Here the CDR3 DNA reads TGTGCCAGCAGATCAGGCTGGACAGGCGCAACCTACGAGCAGTACTTC. Residues: CASRSGWTGATYEQYF.

This clone has just one count. V and J are TRBV18 and TRBJ2-1; 8 positions agree with TRBD2. V lost 4 bases and J lost 8; bases outside the gene matches: 13. This CDR3 is built from 16 residues. Germline values: CDR1 KGHSH, CDR2 LQKENI. CDR3 loop: CASSRLRRAGEDEQFF. The CDR3 region has the DNA TGTGCCAGCTCACGACTCCGACGAGCGGGAGAGGATGAGCAGTTCTTC. Based on the CDR3 plus reference TRBV18 and TRBJ2-1, the full variable domain is NAGVMQNPRHLVRRRGQEARLRCSPMKGHSHVYWYRQLPEEGLKFMVYLQKENIIDESGMPKERFSAEFPKEGPSILRIQQVVRGDSAAYFCASSRLRRAGEDEQFFGPGTRLTVL.